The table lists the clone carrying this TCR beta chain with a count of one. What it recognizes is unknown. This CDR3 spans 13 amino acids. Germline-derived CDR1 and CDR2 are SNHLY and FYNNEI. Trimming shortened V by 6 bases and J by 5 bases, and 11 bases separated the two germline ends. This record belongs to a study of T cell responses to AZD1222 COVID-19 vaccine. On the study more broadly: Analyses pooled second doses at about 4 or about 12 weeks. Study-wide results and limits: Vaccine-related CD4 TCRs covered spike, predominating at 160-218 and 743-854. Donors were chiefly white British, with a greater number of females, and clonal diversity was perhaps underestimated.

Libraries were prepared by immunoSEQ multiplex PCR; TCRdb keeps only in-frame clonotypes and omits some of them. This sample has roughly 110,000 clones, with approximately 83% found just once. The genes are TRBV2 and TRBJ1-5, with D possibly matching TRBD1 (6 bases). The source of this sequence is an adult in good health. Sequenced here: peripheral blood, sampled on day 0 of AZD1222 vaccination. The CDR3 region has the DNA TGTGCCAGCAGGGGGGAGGGGGATCAGCCCCAGCATTTT. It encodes CASRGEGDQPQHF.